The 9 T cell receptor beta chains below were found in one sample sequenced in a study of vaccination and CD4 T cells after COVID-19. The Oncomine TCR Beta short-read assay sequenced DNA from cultured CD4+ T cells. TCRdb fed the PCR reads into MiXCR, producing one record per CDR3 protein. The sample contains about 18,000 distinct CDR3 sequences, under 55% of which appear only once. No antigen has been identified for these receptors. Documented treatment: roughly 11-day PBMC culture with coronavirus spike peptide pools or control peptides (ViraFEST assay). Sample: CD4+ T cells from blood, cultured in vitro, taken before SARS-CoV-2 vaccination. These TCRs come from a human donor who had recovered from COVID-19.

This sequence joins TRBV7-8 and TRBJ1-1, with D possibly TRBD1 on 5 matching bases. V was shortened by 5 bases and J by 1 base, with 14 bases between the two germline ends. The CDR3 has 15 residues. From germline, CDR1 is SGHVS and CDR2 FQNEAQ. The CDR3 here is CASSQTDSGNTEAFF. CDR3 nucleotide sequence: TGTGCCAGCAGCCAAACCGACAGTGGGAACACTGAAGCTTTCTTT.

The V call is TRBV7-9, the J call TRBJ2-2; 8 positions match TRBD1. CDR3 size: 17 residues. Looked up from germline, CDR1 is SEHNR and CDR2 is FQNEAQ (reference sequence). With V trimmed by 2 bases and J by 0 bases, 5 bases remained unmatched. The chain's CDR3 is CASSLRADRANTGELFF. The CDR3 nucleotides are TGTGCCAGCAGCTTACGGGCGGACAGGGCGAACACCGGGGAGCTGTTTTTT.

This clonotype showed up just a few times. The rearrangement links TRBV6-1 to TRBJ2-5, with TRBD2 identical over 12 bases. CDR1 MNHNS and CDR2 SASEGT come from the germline V gene. The junction had 0 bases not matched to a gene; V was cut back by 2 bases and J by 2 bases. This CDR3 has 15 residues. The CDR3 nucleotides read TGTGCCAGCAGTGAACTAGCGGGGGGGCAAGAGACCCAGTACTTC. Translation: CASSELAGGQETQYF.

This clonotype has just a few counts. The chain combines TRBV10-3 with TRBJ2-7; 9 bases line up with TRBD1. This CDR3 has 16 amino acids. The germline gives CDR1 ENHRY, CDR2 SYGVKD. V dropped 0 bases and J dropped 5; count of bases not matched to a gene: 8. In nucleotides, the CDR3 is TGTGCCATCAGTGAGTCGGTCACAGGGGGCCCCAACGAGCAGTACTTC. It is translated as CAISESVTGGPNEQYF.

The chain links TRBV20-1 to TRBJ2-7; D call uncertain. The CDR3 sequence is 12 residues long. With 1 base removed from V and 2 bases from J, the gap between germline ends came to 6 bases. CDR1 is DFQATT and CDR2 is SNEGSKA in the germline V gene (reference sequence). CDR3 loop: CSARAGAYEQYF. CDR3 bases: TGCAGTGCTAGAGCTGGCGCCTACGAGCAGTACTTC.

This chain joins TRBV20-1 and TRBJ2-5; no definite D call. This CDR3 contains 12 residues. The V end lost 6 bases, the J end lost 1 base, and 9 bases lay between the germline ends. In germline, CDR1 is DFQATT, CDR2 SNEGSKA (reference sequence). The CDR3: CSAERSQETQYF. Here the CDR3 DNA reads TGCAGTGCCGAGAGAAGCCAAGAGACCCAGTACTTC.

V gene TRBV20-1 combines with J gene TRBJ1-1; the D is unclear. The CDR3 runs to 16 residues. CDR1 is DFQATT, CDR2 SNEGSKA, per germline (reference sequence). V lost 4 bases and J lost 1, with 19 bases in between. CDR3 protein: CSAIRVGQTTNTEAFF. CDR3 coding DNA: TGCAGTGCTATTAGGGTCGGTCAAACAACGAACACTGAAGCTTTCTTT.

This clonotype was counted between two and nine times. J is TRBJ1-1 and V is TRBV7-2, with D hard to call. Trimming pared 5 bases from V and 1 base from J, leaving 11 bases between. Per the germline V gene, CDR1 is SGHTA and CDR2 is FQGNSA. CDR3 size: 14 residues. The CDR3, as DNA: TGTGCCAGCAGCCCAGCTGGGCCGAACACTGAAGCTTTCTTT. It is translated as CASSPAGPNTEAFF.

The chain carries TRBV6-1 and TRBJ2-7; 10 nucleotides align to TRBD1. The germline gives CDR1 MNHNS, CDR2 SASEGT. The CDR3 length is 15 residues. After removal of 4 bases from V and 0 bases from J, the junction contained 3 bases not matched to a gene. CDR3 in DNA: TGTGCCAGCAGTGCCGGACAGGGGGTCTCCTACGAGCAGTACTTC. Translated, it gives CASSAGQGVSYEQYF.